This T cell receptor beta chain was recovered during a study of cytomegalovirus exposure and HLA in healthy donors. At the level of the study: It was reported in a later analysis that the same platform had been used for the approximately 110 validation repertoires as for the approximately 670 first-cohort repertoires.

A remark on this clone: Its antigen is unknown.

Germline-derived CDR1 and CDR2 are MDHEN and SYDVKM. With V trimmed by 7 bases and J by 3 bases, 6 bases remained unmatched. CDR3 size: 13 residues. Points from the study as a whole: Rarity characterized most TCR sequences, yet some public TCRs appeared in many donors. The study recorded 160 or so TCR beta chains that were cytomegalovirus-associated.

TCRdb keeps only in-frame clones here, not all; method: immunoSEQ multiplex PCR. The sample holds about 160,000 clones, just under 90% seen once. While the first cohort had around 700 subjects, the donors belonged to the separate validation cohort of 100 to 150 subjects. The sequenced sample was PBMCs. The receptor was isolated from a man between 18 and 29 years old in good health and CMV-seropositive. The genes are TRBV28 and TRBJ2-7; 7 positions match TRBD1. The CDR3 protein is CASTGQENYEQYF. The DNA of the CDR3 is TGTGCCAGCACCGGACAGGAGAACTACGAGCAGTACTTC.